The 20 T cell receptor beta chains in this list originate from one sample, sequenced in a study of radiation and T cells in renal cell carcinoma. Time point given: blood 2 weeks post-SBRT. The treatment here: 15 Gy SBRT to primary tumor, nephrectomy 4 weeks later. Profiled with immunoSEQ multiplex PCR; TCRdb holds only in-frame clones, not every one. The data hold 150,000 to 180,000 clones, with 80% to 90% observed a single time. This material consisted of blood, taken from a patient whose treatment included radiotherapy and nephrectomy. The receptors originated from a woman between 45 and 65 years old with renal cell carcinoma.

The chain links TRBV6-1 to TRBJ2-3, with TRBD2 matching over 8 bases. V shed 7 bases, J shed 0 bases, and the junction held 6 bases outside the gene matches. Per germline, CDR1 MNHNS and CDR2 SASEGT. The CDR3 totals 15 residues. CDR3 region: CASTMRGASTDTQYF. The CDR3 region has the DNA TGTGCCAGCACTATGCGGGGGGCTAGCACAGATACGCAGTATTTT.

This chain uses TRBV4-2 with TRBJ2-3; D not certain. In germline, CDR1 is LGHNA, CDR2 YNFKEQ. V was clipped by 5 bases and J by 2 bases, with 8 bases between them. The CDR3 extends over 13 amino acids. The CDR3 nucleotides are TGTGCCAGCAGCGGACCAAACACAGATACGCAGTATTTT. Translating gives CASSGPNTDTQYF.

This CDR3 reads CASSFRDNGTGELFF. CDR3 DNA sequence: TGTGCCAGCAGCTTCCGGGACAATGGCACCGGGGAGCTGTTTTTT. The chain joins TRBV7-9 to TRBJ2-2, with a tentative D call TRBD1 (6 bases). CDR3 length: 15 amino acids. V lost 3 bases and J 4 bases, leaving 12 bases between the germline ends. Germline V lookup: CDR1 SEHNR, CDR2 FQNEAQ (reference sequence).

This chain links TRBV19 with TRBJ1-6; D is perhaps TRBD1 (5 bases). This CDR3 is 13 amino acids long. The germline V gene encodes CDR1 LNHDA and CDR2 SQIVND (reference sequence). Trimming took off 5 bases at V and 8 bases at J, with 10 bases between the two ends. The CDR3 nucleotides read TGTGCCAGTAGTTGGGGGTCTGATTCACCCCTCCACTTT. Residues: CASSWGSDSPLHF.

CDR3 in amino acids: CASKGQPNTEAFF. In DNA form, the CDR3 reads TGTGCCAGTAAGGGACAGCCGAACACTGAAGCTTTCTTT. The V and J genes are TRBV7-9 and TRBJ1-1; 7 bases align to TRBD1. J gave up 1 base and V 9 bases, and 5 bases lay outside the gene matches. This CDR3 is 13 amino acids long. Germline V lookup: CDR1 SEHNR, CDR2 FQNEAQ (reference sequence).

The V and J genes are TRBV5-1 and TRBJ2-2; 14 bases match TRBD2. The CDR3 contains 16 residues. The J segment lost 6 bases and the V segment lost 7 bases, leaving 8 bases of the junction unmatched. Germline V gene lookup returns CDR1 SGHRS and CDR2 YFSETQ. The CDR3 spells CASEMTSGGAPGELFF. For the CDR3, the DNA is TGCGCCAGCGAAATGACTAGCGGGGGGGCCCCCGGGGAGCTGTTTTTT. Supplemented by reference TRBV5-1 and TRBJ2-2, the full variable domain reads KAGVTQTPRYLIKTRGQQVTLSCSPISGHRSVSWYQQTPGQGLQFLFEYFSETQRNKGNFPGRFSGRQFSNSRSEMNVSTLELGDSALYLCASEMTSGGAPGELFFGEGSRLTVL.

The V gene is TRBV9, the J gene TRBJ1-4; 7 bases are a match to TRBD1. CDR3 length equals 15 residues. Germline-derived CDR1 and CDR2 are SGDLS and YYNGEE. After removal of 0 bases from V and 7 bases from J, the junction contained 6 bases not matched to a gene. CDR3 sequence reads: CASSVGNRGSEKLFF. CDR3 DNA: TGTGCCAGCAGCGTAGGGAACAGGGGTAGTGAAAAACTGTTTTTT.

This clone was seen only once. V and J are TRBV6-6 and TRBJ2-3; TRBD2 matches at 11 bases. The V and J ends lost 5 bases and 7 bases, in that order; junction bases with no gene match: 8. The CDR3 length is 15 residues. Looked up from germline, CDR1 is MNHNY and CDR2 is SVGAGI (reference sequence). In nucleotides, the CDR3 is TGTGCCAGCAGTCATACTAGCGGGGGATCTTATACGCAGTATTTT. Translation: CASSHTSGGSYTQYF.

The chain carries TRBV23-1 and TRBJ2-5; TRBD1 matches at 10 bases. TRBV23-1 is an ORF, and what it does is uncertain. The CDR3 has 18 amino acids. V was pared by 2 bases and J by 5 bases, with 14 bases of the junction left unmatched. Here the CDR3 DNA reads TGCGCCAGCAGTCAAAAGACAGGGGGCGAAGGTAAGAGGGAGACCCAGTACTTC. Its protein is CASSQKTGGEGKRETQYF.

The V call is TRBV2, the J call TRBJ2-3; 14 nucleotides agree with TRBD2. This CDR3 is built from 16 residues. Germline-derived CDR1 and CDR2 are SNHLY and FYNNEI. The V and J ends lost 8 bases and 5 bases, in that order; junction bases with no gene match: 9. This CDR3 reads CASGLTSGGARDTQYF. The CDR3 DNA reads TGTGCCAGCGGTTTGACTAGCGGGGGGGCTCGAGATACGCAGTATTTT.

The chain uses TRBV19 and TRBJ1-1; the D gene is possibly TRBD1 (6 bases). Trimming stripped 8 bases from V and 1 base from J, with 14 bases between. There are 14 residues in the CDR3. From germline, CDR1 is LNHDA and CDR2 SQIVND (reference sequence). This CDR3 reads CASYKLGQNTEAFF. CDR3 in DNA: TGTGCCAGTTACAAGTTGGGACAGAACACTGAAGCTTTCTTT.

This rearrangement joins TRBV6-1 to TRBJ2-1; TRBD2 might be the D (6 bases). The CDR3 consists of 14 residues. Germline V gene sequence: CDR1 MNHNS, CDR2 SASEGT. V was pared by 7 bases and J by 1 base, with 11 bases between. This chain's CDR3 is CASILGGSYNEQFF. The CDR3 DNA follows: TGTGCCAGCATCCTCGGGGGATCCTACAATGAGCAGTTCTTC.

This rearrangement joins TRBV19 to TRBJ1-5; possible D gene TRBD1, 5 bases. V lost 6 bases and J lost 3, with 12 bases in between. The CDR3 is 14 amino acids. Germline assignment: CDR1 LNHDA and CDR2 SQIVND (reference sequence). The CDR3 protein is CASSAQGYNQPQHF. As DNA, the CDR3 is TGTGCCAGTAGCGCGCAGGGATACAATCAGCCCCAGCATTTT.

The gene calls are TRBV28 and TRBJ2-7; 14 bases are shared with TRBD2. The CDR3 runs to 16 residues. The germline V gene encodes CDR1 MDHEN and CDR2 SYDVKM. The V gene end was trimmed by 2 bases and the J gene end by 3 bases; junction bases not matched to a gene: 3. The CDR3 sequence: CASSLAGTSGSYEQYF. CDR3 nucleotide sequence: TGTGCCAGCAGTTTAGCCGGGACTAGCGGGAGCTACGAGCAGTACTTC.

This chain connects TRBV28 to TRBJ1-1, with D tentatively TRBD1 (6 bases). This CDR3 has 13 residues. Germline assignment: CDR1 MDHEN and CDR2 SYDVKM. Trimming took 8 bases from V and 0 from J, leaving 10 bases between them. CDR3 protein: CASVQGLNTEAFF. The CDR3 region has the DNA TGTGCCAGCGTGCAGGGGTTGAACACTGAAGCTTTCTTT.

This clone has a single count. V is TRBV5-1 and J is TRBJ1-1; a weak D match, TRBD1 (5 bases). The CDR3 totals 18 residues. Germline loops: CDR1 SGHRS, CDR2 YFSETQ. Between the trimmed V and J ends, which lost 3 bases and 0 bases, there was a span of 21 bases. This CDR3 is CASSSVDRPRGLNTEAFF. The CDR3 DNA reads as TGCGCCAGCAGCTCTGTCGACAGACCCCGCGGATTGAACACTGAAGCTTTCTTT. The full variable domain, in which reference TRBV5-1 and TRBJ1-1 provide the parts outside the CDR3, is KAGVTQTPRYLIKTRGQQVTLSCSPISGHRSVSWYQQTPGQGLQFLFEYFSETQRNKGNFPGRFSGRQFSNSRSEMNVSTLELGDSALYLCASSSVDRPRGLNTEAFFGQGTRLTVV.

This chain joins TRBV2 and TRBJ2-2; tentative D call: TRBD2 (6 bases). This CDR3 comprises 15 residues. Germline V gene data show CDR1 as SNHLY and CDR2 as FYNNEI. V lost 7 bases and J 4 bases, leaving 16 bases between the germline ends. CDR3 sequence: CASNTGLPGTGELFF. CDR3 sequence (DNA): TGTGCCAGCAATACGGGACTCCCAGGCACCGGGGAGCTGTTTTTT.

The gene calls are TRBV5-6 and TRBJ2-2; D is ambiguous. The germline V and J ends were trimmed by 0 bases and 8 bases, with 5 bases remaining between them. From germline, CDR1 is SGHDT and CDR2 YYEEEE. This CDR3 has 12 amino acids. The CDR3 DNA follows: TGTGCCAGCAGCTTGGCAGTTGGGGAGCTGTTTTTT. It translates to CASSLAVGELFF. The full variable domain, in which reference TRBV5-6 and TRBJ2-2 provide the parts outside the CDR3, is DAGVTQSPTHLIKTRGQQVTLRCSPKSGHDTVSWYQQALGQGPQFIFQYYEEEERQRGNFPDRFSGHQFPNYSSELNVNALLLGDSALYLCASSLAVGELFFGEGSRLTVL.

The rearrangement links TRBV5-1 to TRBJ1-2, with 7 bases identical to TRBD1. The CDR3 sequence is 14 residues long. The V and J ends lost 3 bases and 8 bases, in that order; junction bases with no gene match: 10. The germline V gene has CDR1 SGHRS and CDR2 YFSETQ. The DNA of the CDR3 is TGCGCCAGCAGCTCACCGGGACAGCCAGCGGGCTACACCTTC. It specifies CASSSPGQPAGYTF.

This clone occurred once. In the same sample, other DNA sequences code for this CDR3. This CDR3 reads CASRDRDNQPQHF. CDR3 nucleotides: TGTGCCAGCCGGGACAGGGATAATCAGCCCCAGCATTTT. V gene TRBV6-1 combines with J gene TRBJ1-5; 9 nucleotides agree with TRBD1. Losses at the gene ends were 8 bases for V and 4 bases for J; bases not matched to a gene: 3. From germline, CDR1 is MNHNS and CDR2 SASEGT. The CDR3 extends over 13 amino acids.